This T cell receptor (beta chain) was found in a study of shared T cell receptors in the human thymus. Trimming cost V 3 bases and J 4 bases, with 12 bases left between them. Germline V lookup: CDR1 SGHTA, CDR2 FQGNSA. The CDR3 has 15 residues. Generated by immunoSEQ multiplex PCR, the TCRdb table keeps only in-frame clones and is missing some. The sample contains about 710,000 clones, 80% to 90% of which appear only once. A further study also used this sample, focusing on human thymus T cells.

The rearrangement joins TRBV7-2 to TRBJ2-2; D is perhaps TRBD2 (6 bases). The receptor was derived from a boy less than two years old with a congenital heart defect. The specimen was thymocytes. The CDR3 DNA reads TGTGCCAGCAGCTTGCTAGCGCTAGGCACCGGGGAGCTGTTTTTT. Its protein is CASSLLALGTGELFF.